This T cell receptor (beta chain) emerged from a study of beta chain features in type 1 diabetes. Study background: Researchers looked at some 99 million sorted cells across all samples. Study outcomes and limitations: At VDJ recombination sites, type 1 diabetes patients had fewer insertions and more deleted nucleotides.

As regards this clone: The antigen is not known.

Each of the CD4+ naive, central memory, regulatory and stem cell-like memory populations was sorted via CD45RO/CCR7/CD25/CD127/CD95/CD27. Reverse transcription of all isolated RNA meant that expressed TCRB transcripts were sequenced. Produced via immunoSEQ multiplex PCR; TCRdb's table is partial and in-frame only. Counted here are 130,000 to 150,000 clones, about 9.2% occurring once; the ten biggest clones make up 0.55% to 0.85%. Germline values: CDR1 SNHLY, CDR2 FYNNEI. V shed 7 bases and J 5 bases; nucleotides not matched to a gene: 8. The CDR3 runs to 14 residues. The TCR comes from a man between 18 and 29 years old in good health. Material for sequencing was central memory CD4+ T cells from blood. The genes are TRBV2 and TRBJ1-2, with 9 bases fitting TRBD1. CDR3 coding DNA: TGTGCCAGCAACAACAGGGGGCGGTGGTATGGCTACACCTTC. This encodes CASNNRGRWYGYTF. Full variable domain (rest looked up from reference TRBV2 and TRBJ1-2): EPEVTQTPSHQVTQMGQEVILRCVPISNHLYFYWYRQILGQKVEFLVSFYNNEISEKSEIFDDQFSVERPDGSNFTLKIRSTKLEDSAMYFCASNNRGRWYGYTFGSGTRLTVV.